The subject of this entry is one T cell receptor (beta chain). The antigen remains unidentified. The authors carried out high-throughput sequencing of TCR beta. They applied it to CD8+ and CD4+ T cells obtained from blood. The multiple sclerosis control cohort comprised treatment-naive individuals presenting with stable or active relapsing-remitting disease. Germline values: CDR1 SGHVS, CDR2 FNYEAQ. There are 14 residues in the CDR3. Trimming took 5 bases from V and 5 from J, leaving 12 bases between them. When the RNA was reverse transcribed, random hexamers were used with an input of roughly 0.5 to 1 ug. An immunoSEQ multiplex PCR amplified TCR beta CDR3 over 54 Vbeta and 13 Jbeta. TCRdb redid the calling of the immunoSEQ multiplex PCR reads with MiXCR, one entry per CDR3 protein. The sample has almost 450,000 distinct CDR3 sequences; more than 80% are singletons. These data belong to a study of CD8 T cells in Susac syndrome. Study results and limitations: A relatively small number of individuals underwent TCR sequencing and HLA analysis.

The receptor's source is a human donor with multiple sclerosis. Material: CD8+ T cells from PBMCs. The chain links TRBV7-6 to TRBJ2-2, with D possibly TRBD1 on 6 matching bases. DNA of the CDR3: TGTGCCAGCAGCGCTGGACAGAAGACCGGGGAGCTGTTTTTT. Translated: CASSAGQKTGELFF. Based on the CDR3 plus reference TRBV7-6 and TRBJ2-2, the full variable domain is GAGVSQSPRYKVTKRGQDVALRCDPISGHVSLYWYRQALGQGPEFLTYFNYEAQQDKSGLPNDRFSAERPEGSISTLTIQRTEQRDSAMYRCASSAGQKTGELFFGEGSRLTVL.